A selection of T cell receptor beta chains follows, all from one sample in a study of T cells in Graves' hyperthyroidism and ophthalmopathy. TCRdb analysed the multiplex PCR reads with MiXCR anew, one entry per CDR3 protein. The sample holds roughly 200,000 distinct CDR3 sequences, around 17% seen once. Sequenced: blood. These receptors all come from a woman aged 45-65 years with Graves' hyperthyroidism. Each CDR3 is given with its conserved first and last residue. A D gene is named only where the DNA matches it firmly. Only part of the rows carry a size: once, few, many, or a class if the clone is expanded.

size	J	V	D	DNA	CDR3
many	TRBJ1-1	TRBV28	-	TGTGCCAGCAGCCTCGAGACAGGGAACACTGAAGCTTTCTTT	CASSLETGNTEAFF
many	TRBJ1-2	TRBV28	-	TGTGCCAGCACCTTGGGGGCCCTTGGCTACACCTTC	CASTLGALGYTF
-	TRBJ2-2	TRBV18	TRBD2	TGTGCCAGCTCACCGACTAGCGGGGGAGGATTCACCGGGGAGCTGTTTTTT	CASSPTSGGGFTGELFF
-	TRBJ2-6	TRBV7-3	-	TGTGCCAGCAGCTTAACGGGGTCGACTTTATTCTCTGGGGCCAACGTCCTGACTTTC	CASSLTGSTLFSGANVLTF
-	TRBJ1-1	TRBV5-1	-	TGCGCCAGCAATAAGGACAGCTGGAACACTGAAGCTTTCTTT	CASNKDSWNTEAFF
many	TRBJ2-3	TRBV7-3	-	TGTGCCAGCAGCGCTGGGGGCACAGATACGCAGTATTTT	CASSAGGTDTQYF
many	TRBJ2-1	TRBV11-2	TRBD2	TGTGCCAGCAGCCCGTACCCGGCTAGCGGGAGGGTTTACTCCTACAATGAGCAGTTCTTC	CASSPYPASGRVYSYNEQFF
many	TRBJ1-3	TRBV6-1	-	TGTGCCAGCAGTCAACGACCACCGAGGGAGTCTGGAAACACCATATATTTT	CASSQRPPRESGNTIYF
many	TRBJ1-5	TRBV4-1	-	TGCGCCAGCAGCCAAGAGGGGGCAGCGAATCAGCCCCAGCATTTT	CASSQEGAANQPQHF
many	TRBJ2-3	TRBV9	-	TGTGCCAGCAGCGTAGGGATAGATACGCAGTATTTT	CASSVGIDTQYF
many	TRBJ2-7	TRBV27	TRBD2	TGTGCCAGCAGTTTAGTTTTCGGACTAGCGGGACCCTACGAGCAGTACTTC	CASSLVFGLAGPYEQYF
-	TRBJ2-2	TRBV5-5	TRBD2	TGTGCCAGCAGCTTGTTGGGGGGGACGGTGAACACCGGGGAGCTGTTTTTT	CASSLLGGTVNTGELFF
-	TRBJ2-7	TRBV20-1	-	TGCAGTGCAGAGGGGCAGGGAGCCGACTACGAGCAGTACTTC	CSAEGQGADYEQYF
many	TRBJ2-4	TRBV7-2	TRBD1	TGTGCCAGCAGCCTAAAACAGGGGGACCTAGCCAAAAACATTCAGTACTTC	CASSLKQGDLAKNIQYF
few	TRBJ1-6	TRBV4-2	TRBD1	TGTGCCAGCAGCCAGGGACAGGGGGCGCAGGGTTCACCCCTCCACTTT	CASSQGQGAQGSPLHF
few	TRBJ2-2	TRBV20-1	TRBD1	TGCAGTGCTAGAGATATCGCGGCAGGGGGCTACACCGGGGAGCTGTTTTTT	CSARDIAAGGYTGELFF
many	TRBJ1-1	TRBV18	TRBD1	TGTGCCAGCTCCCCAGACAGGGTGAACACTGAAGCTTTCTTT	CASSPDRVNTEAFF
once	TRBJ1-3	TRBV11-3	-	TGTGCCAGCAGCACCCCACTCGCGGAAAGCACCATATATTTT	CASSTPLAESTIYF
-	TRBJ2-3	TRBV9	TRBD2	TGTGCCAGCAGAGCAAGCGGGGGAAGCACAGATACGCAGTATTTT	CASRASGGSTDTQYF
many	TRBJ2-1	TRBV3-1	-	TGTGCCAGCAGCCTCAGGGAAGTCAATGAGCAGTTCTTC	CASSLREVNEQFF
-	TRBJ1-5	TRBV12-3/TRBV12-4	-	TGTGCCAGCAGTTTAGGCGCGGGGGGCCGAGGGAGCAATCAGCCCCAGCATTTT	CASSLGAGGRGSNQPQHF
many	TRBJ2-3	TRBV28	-	TGTGCCAGCAGTAACCCGGGTGGGCTTTCCACAGATACGCAGTATTTT	CASSNPGGLSTDTQYF
-	TRBJ2-3	TRBV6-5	-	TGTGCCAGCAGTTACGGTGGTGAGACTACAGATACGCAGTATTTT	CASSYGGETTDTQYF
-	TRBJ2-1	TRBV20-1	-	TGCAGTGCTATGGGCCTCCTCTTGGTAAGCTCCTACAATGAGCAGTTCTTC	CSAMGLLLVSSYNEQFF
many	TRBJ2-7	TRBV30	TRBD2	TGTGCCTGGAGCGGGACTAGCGGGAACGAGCAGTACTTC	CAWSGTSGNEQYF
many	TRBJ2-7	TRBV7-8	-	TGTGCCAGCAGCTTAGCCGGCCAGGGTTGGGGCGAGCAGTACTTC	CASSLAGQGWGEQYF
many	TRBJ1-1	TRBV27	-	TGTGCCAGCAGTTTATCGAGAGGGAACACTGAAGCTTTCTTT	CASSLSRGNTEAFF
many	TRBJ2-7	TRBV11-2	-	TGTGCCAGCAGCCTCGACGACCTGGCCACCTACGAGCAGTACTTC	CASSLDDLATYEQYF
many	TRBJ1-6	TRBV12-3/TRBV12-4	TRBD1	TGTGCCAGCAGACGAACCTCCGGGACAGCCAATTCACCCCTCCACTTT	CASRRTSGTANSPLHF
-	TRBJ2-7	TRBV11-3	TRBD2	TGTGCCACCAGAGCGGGAGCAGGATACGAGCAGTACTTC	CATRAGAGYEQYF
-	TRBJ2-7	TRBV3-1	TRBD1	TGTGCCAGCAGACAGGGGGCGCAAAACGAGCAGTACTTC	CASRQGAQNEQYF
-	TRBJ1-4	TRBV4-2	-	TGTGCCAGCAGCCAAGTTATAAATGAAAAACTGTTTTTT	CASSQVINEKLFF
-	TRBJ1-5	TRBV4-1	-	TGCGCCAGCACTCAGGCACCAGGGGTCGGGCAGCCCCAGCATTTT	CASTQAPGVGQPQHF
many	TRBJ1-2	TRBV29-1	TRBD1	TGCAGCGTTGAAGTTTGGGACAGGGGTCCCTCTAACTATGGCTACACCTTC	CSVEVWDRGPSNYGYTF
many	TRBJ2-7	TRBV29-1	-	TGCAGCGTAAACCCTACATCTGGCGAGCAGTACTTC	CSVNPTSGEQYF
many	TRBJ1-3	TRBV6-1	-	TGTGCCAGCAGTCCAACCACAGGGCGCGTAACTGGAAACACCATATATTTT	CASSPTTGRVTGNTIYF
-	TRBJ2-2	TRBV7-8	-	TGTGCCAGCAGCTTAAAGGGACACACCGGGGAGCTGTTTTTT	CASSLKGHTGELFF
many	TRBJ2-7	TRBV10-3	TRBD1	TGTGCCATCAGTGAGTTCGGCCGAGGGGACAGCCCCTACGAGCAGTACTTC	CAISEFGRGDSPYEQYF
many	TRBJ2-1	TRBV20-1	TRBD2	TGCAGTGCTACCGCCGGGACTAGCGGGAGGAGGGAGGAGCAGTTCTTC	CSATAGTSGRREEQFF
many	TRBJ1-5	TRBV29-1	-	TGCAGCGTTGACTCCAGGGACAATCAGCCCCAGCATTTT	CSVDSRDNQPQHF
-	TRBJ1-1	TRBV19	TRBD1	TGTGCCAGTAGTTCCACCCGGGACAGTGAAGCTTTCTTT	CASSSTRDSEAFF
many	TRBJ2-1	TRBV5-1	-	TGCGCCAGCAGCTTTTACTTGGGGGCCGGCAATGAGCAGTTCTTC	CASSFYLGAGNEQFF
many	TRBJ1-1	TRBV29-1	-	TGCAGCTGTTGGGGGGTGTCGCTGAACACTGAAGCTTTCTTT	CSCWGVSLNTEAFF
-	TRBJ2-7	TRBV14	-	TGTGCCAGCAGCCAAGCCAGGCTGGAGCAGTACTTC	CASSQARLEQYF
-	TRBJ2-7	TRBV20-1	TRBD2	TGCAGTGCTATCGGGACTAGCGGGTTTTACTCCTACGAGCAGTACTTC	CSAIGTSGFYSYEQYF
many	TRBJ2-1	TRBV19	-	TGTGCCAGTCGGGCGGCAAGTTCACCCTACAATGAGCAGTTCTTC	CASRAASSPYNEQFF
many	TRBJ2-5	TRBV5-5	-	TGTGCCAGCAGCTTGATCCTCGGGCAAGAGACCCAGTACTTC	CASSLILGQETQYF
-	TRBJ1-2	TRBV6-1	TRBD1	TGTGCCAGCAGTCGAGGGGGACAGGGCTACACCTTC	CASSRGGQGYTF
many	TRBJ2-3	TRBV3-1	TRBD2	TGTGCCAGCAGCCAACCGGGACTAGTAACAGATACGCAGTATTTT	CASSQPGLVTDTQYF
few	TRBJ2-1	TRBV27	TRBD2	TGTGCCAGCACCTCTTGGGGCGGTGGGGAGGGCAATGAGCAGTTCTTC	CASTSWGGGEGNEQFF
-	TRBJ1-3	TRBV29-1	-	TGCAGCGTTGGGGCGAATCAAGGGGACACCATATATTTT	CSVGANQGDTIYF
many	TRBJ2-3	TRBV5-6	TRBD2	TGTGCCAGCAGCTTAGGCGGGAGCTTCACAGATACGCAGTATTTT	CASSLGGSFTDTQYF